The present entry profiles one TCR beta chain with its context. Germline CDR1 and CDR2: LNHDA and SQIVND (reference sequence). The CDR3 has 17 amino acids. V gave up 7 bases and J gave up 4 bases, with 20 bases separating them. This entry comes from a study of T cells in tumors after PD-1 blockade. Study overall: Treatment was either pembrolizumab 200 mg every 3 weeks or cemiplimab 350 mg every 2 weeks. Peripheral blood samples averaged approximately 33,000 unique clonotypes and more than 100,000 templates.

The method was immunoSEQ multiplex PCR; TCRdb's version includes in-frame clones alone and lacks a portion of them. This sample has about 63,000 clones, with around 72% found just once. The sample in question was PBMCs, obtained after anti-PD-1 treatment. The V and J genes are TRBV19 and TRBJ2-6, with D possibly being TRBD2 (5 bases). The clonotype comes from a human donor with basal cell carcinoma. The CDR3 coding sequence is TGTGCCAGTAAGGAGAGGGCGGCTCCGCGGGGGGCCAACGTCCTGACTTTC. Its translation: CASKERAAPRGANVLTF.